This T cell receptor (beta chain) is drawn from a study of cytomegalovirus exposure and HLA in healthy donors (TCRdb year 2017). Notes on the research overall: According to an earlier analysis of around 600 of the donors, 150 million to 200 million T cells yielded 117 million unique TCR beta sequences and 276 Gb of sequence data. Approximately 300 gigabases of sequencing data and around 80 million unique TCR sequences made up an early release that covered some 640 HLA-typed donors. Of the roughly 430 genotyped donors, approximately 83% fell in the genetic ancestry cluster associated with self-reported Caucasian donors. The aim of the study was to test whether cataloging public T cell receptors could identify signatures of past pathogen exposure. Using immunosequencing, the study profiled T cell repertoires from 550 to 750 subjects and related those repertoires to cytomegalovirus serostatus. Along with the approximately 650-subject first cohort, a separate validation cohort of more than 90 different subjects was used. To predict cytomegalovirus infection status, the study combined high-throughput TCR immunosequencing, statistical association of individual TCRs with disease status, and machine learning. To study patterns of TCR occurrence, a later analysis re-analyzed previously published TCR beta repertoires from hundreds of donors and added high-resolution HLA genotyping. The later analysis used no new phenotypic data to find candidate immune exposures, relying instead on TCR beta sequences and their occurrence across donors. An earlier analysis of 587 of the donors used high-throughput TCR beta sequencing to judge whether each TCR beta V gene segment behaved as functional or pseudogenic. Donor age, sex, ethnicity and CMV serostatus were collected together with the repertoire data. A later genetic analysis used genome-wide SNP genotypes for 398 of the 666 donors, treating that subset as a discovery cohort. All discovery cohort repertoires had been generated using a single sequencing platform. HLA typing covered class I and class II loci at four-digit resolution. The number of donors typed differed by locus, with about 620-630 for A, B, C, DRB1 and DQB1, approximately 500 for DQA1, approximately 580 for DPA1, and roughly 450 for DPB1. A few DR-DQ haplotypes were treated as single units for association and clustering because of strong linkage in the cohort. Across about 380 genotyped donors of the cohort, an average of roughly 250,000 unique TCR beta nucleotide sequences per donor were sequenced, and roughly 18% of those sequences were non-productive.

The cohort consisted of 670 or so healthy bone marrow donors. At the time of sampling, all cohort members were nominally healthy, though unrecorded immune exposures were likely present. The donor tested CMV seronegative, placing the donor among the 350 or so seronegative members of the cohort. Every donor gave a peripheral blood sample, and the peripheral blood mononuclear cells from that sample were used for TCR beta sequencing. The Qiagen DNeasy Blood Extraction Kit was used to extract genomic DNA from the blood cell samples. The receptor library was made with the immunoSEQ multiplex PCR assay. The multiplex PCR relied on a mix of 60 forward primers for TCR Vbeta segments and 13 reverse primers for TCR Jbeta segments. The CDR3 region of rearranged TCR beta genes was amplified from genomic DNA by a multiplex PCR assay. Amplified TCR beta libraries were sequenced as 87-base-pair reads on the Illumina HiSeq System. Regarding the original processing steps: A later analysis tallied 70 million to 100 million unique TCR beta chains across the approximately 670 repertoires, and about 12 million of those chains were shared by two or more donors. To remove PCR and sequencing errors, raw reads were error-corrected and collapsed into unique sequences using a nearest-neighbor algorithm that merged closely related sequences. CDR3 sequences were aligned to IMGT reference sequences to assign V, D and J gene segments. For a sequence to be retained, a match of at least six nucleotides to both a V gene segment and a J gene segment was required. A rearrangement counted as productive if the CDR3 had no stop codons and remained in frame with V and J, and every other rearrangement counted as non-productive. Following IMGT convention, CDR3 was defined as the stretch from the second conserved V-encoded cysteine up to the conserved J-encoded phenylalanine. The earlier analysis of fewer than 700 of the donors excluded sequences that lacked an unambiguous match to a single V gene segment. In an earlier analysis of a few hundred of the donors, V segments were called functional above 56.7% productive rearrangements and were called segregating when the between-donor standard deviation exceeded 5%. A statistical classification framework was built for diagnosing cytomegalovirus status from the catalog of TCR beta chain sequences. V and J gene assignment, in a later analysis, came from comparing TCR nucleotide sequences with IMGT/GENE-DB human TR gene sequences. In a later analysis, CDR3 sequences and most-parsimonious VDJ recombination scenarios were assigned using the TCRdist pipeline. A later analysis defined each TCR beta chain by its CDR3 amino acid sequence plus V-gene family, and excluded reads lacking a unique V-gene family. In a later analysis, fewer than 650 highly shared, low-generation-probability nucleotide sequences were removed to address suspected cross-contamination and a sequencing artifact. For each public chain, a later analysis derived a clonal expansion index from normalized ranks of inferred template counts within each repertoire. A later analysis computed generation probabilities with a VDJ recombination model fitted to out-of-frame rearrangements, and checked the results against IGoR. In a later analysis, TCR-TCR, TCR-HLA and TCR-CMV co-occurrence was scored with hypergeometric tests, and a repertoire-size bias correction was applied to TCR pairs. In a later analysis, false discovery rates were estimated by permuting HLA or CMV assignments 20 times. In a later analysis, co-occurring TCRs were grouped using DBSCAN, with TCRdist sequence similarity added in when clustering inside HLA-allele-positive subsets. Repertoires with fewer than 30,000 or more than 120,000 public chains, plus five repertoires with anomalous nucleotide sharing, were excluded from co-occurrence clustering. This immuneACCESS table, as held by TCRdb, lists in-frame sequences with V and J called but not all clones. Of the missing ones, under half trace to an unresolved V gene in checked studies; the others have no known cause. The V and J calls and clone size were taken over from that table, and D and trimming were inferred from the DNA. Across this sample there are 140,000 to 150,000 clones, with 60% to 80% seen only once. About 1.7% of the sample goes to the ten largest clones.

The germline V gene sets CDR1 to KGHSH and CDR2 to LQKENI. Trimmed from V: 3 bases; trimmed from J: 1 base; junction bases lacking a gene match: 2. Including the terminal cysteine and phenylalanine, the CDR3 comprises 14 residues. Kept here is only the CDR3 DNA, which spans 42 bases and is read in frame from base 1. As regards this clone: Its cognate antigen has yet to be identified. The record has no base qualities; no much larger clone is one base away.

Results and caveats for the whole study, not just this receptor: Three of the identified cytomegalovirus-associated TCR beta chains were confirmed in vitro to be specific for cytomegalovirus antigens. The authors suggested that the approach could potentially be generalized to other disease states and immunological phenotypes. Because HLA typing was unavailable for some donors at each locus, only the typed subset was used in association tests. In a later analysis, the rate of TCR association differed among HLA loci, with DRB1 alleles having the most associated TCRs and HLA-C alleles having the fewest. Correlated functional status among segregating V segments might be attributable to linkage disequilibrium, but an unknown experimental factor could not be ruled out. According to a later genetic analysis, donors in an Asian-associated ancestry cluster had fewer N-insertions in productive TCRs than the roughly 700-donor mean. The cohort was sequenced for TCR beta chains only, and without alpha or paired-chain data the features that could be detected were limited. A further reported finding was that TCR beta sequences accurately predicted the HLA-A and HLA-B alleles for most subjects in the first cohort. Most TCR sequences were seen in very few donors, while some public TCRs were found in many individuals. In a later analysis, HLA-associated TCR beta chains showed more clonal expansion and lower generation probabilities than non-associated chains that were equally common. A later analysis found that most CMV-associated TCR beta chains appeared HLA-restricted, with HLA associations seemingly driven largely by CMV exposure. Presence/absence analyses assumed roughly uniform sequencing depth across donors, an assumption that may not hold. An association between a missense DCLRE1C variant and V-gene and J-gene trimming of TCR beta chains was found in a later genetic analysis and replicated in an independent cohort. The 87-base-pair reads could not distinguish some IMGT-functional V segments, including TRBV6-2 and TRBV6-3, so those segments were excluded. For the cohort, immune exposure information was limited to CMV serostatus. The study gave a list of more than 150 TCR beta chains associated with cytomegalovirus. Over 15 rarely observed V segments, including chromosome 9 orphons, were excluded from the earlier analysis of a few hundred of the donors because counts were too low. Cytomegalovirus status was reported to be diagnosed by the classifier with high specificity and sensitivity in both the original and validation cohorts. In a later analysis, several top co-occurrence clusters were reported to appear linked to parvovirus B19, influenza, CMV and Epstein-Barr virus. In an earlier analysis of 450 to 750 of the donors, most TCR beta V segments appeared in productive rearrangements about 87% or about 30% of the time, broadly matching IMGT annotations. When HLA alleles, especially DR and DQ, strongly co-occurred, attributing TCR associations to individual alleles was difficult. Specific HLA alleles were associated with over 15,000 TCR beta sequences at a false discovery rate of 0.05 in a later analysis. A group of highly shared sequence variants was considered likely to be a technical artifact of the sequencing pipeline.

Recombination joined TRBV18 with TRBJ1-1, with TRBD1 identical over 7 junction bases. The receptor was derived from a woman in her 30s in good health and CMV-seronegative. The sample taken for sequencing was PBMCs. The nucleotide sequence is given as TGTGCCAGCTCACCGGGACAGCAGAACACTGAAGCTTTCTTT. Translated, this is CASSPGQQNTEAFF.